This T cell receptor beta chain appears in the sequencing data of a study of OX40 agonist ivuxolimab in advanced cancers. About the research overall: Dose-escalation patients had hepatocellular carcinoma, melanoma, renal cell or head and neck cancer. The study's findings and limits: What antigens the expanded peripheral T cells recognized was never established. The average count of expanded clones was higher among CD8+ T cells than among CD4+.

Patients who had autoimmune disease history or got systemic immunosuppression were left out. The assay was immunoSEQ multiplex PCR, and TCRdb's table has in-frame clones only and misses some. The sample includes tens of thousands of clones, approximately 87% of them seen just once. With regard to this clone: What it recognizes is unknown.

Looked up from germline, CDR1 is MNHEY and CDR2 is SVGAGI. The trim removed 4 bases at V and 2 bases at J, leaving 4 bases unmatched. There are 15 residues in the CDR3. This chain joins TRBV6-5 and TRBJ1-1, with 10 bases fitting TRBD1. The sample consisted of CD4+ or CD8+ T cells sorted from blood, taken in a trial of the OX40 agonist ivuxolimab. This receptor was identified in an adult with an advanced solid tumor such as melanoma, head and neck, liver or kidney cancer. CDR3 residues: CASSSGTGDNTEAFF. The CDR3 coding sequence is TGTGCCAGCAGTTCTGGGACAGGGGATAACACTGAAGCTTTCTTT.